Listed here are 32 T cell receptor beta chains from one sample, sequenced in a study of T cells in Graves' hyperthyroidism and ophthalmopathy. Using RNA transcripts as the source, TCR beta CDR3 regions were amplified. A set of HTBI primers served as the primers for a first-round RT-PCR of the TCR CDR3. TCRdb re-derived calls from the multiplex PCR reads in MiXCR, one entry per CDR3 protein. The top ten hold under 10% of the sample, which has some 720,000 distinct CDR3 sequences, about 16% seen once. What was sequenced was blood. The source is a man younger than 35 with Graves' hyperthyroidism.

This chain uses TRBV18 with TRBJ2-7; possibly TRBD1 for D (6 bases). V was clipped by 4 bases and J by 6 bases, with 13 bases between them. The CDR3 is made up of 13 amino acids. CDR1 is KGHSH, CDR2 LQKENI, per germline. CDR3 DNA sequence: TGTGCCAGCTCACGAGGGACATTATTCGAGCAGTACTTC. Its protein is CASSRGTLFEQYF.

This clonotype was observed many times. The gene calls are TRBV13 and TRBJ2-7, with D tentatively TRBD2 (7 bases). This CDR3 comprises 14 residues. V was pared by 5 bases and J by 6 bases, with 17 bases between. The germline V gene has CDR1 PRHDT and CDR2 FYEKMQ (reference sequence). The CDR3 region has the DNA TGTGCCAGCAGCGCCCTGGGAGGGGGGCCCGAGCAGTACTTC. This encodes CASSALGGGPEQYF.

This clonotype has a count of ten or more. This chain links TRBV7-8 with TRBJ2-1, with 9 nucleotides matching TRBD2. Losses at the gene ends were 1 base for V and 8 bases for J; bases not matched to a gene: 9. Looked up from germline, CDR1 is SGHVS and CDR2 is FQNEAQ. CDR3 size: 16 residues. Written as DNA, the CDR3 is TGTGCCAGCAGCTTAGTCTGGCTAGCGGGAACCTATGAGCAGTTCTTC. It encodes CASSLVWLAGTYEQFF.

The V call is TRBV7-9, the J call TRBJ1-2; D remains ambiguous. The CDR3 contains 13 residues. Trimming took off 4 bases at V and 5 bases at J, with 11 bases between the two ends. Germline CDR1 reads SEHNR; CDR2 reads FQNEAQ (reference sequence). The CDR3 loop reads CASSSDGLYGYTF. CDR3 sequence (DNA): TGTGCCAGCAGCTCTGACGGCCTATATGGCTACACCTTC. Variable domain in full (rest from reference TRBV7-9 and TRBJ1-2): DTGVSQNPRHKITKRGQNVTFRCDPISEHNRLYWYRQTLGQGPEFLTYFQNEAQLEKSRLLSDRFSAERPKGSFSTLEIQRTEQGDSAMYLCASSSDGLYGYTFGSGTRLTVV.

V gene TRBV3-1 combines with J gene TRBJ1-1; tentative D call: TRBD1 (5 bases). CDR3 length: 14 residues. V was shortened by 7 bases and J by 8 bases, with 20 bases between the two germline ends. The germline gives CDR1 LGHDT, CDR2 YNNKEL (reference sequence). The DNA of the CDR3 is TGTGCCAGCAACAGTGGTAAGGGGTACAGCGAAGCTTTCTTT. It translates to CASNSGKGYSEAFF. Based on the CDR3 plus reference TRBV3-1 and TRBJ1-1, the full variable domain is DTAVSQTPKYLVTQMGNDKSIKCEQNLGHDTMYWYKQDSKKFLKIMFSYNNKELIINETVPNRFSPKSPDKAHLNLHINSLELGDSAVYFCASNSGKGYSEAFFGQGTRLTVV.

This clonotype was seen repeatedly, ten times or more. The gene calls are TRBV6-1 and TRBJ2-7; a possible D gene is TRBD2 (5 bases). The CDR3 totals 14 residues. Germline V gene lookup returns CDR1 MNHNS and CDR2 SASEGT. V shed 7 bases and J shed 1 base, with 14 bases lying between them. CDR3 sequence: CASTSAEASYEQYF. The CDR3 nucleotides read TGTGCCAGCACCTCCGCGGAGGCATCCTACGAGCAGTACTTC.

V is TRBV5-5 and J is TRBJ2-1, with 8 nucleotides matching TRBD2. Per germline, CDR1 SGHKS and CDR2 YYEKEE (reference sequence). The CDR3 has 15 residues. J gave up 8 bases and V 0 bases, and 7 bases lay outside the gene matches. This chain's CDR3 is CASSLAPGGDDEQFF. CDR3 in DNA: TGTGCCAGCAGCTTGGCCCCGGGAGGGGACGATGAGCAGTTCTTC.

DNA for the CDR3: TGTGCCAGCGGACTTACAGGGGGCGCGGATAATGAGCAGTTCTTC. It yields the protein CASGLTGGADNEQFF. The J gene is TRBJ2-1, the V gene TRBV19, with 9 positions matching TRBD1. With 9 bases clipped from V and 7 bases from J, the junction kept 13 bases outside the gene matches. Germline loops: CDR1 LNHDA, CDR2 SQIVND (reference sequence). CDR3 length: 15 amino acids.

This clonotype was seen at least ten times. The chain joins TRBV6-5 to TRBJ2-7, with TRBD2 matching 11 bases. This CDR3 has 14 amino acids. V shed 5 bases, J shed 4 bases, and the junction held 4 bases outside the gene matches. Germline V gene lookup returns CDR1 MNHEY and CDR2 SVGAGI. CDR3 bases: TGTGCCAGCAGTGCTCGACTAGCGGGATACGAGCAGTACTTC. Its protein product is CASSARLAGYEQYF.

This chain connects TRBV5-5 to TRBJ2-1; D is undetermined. V shed 7 bases and J shed 1 base, with 6 bases lying between them. Per germline, CDR1 SGHKS and CDR2 YYEKEE (reference sequence). The CDR3 spans 12 residues. CDR3 coding DNA: TGTGCCAGCGGCGCGTCCTACAATGAGCAGTTCTTC. It specifies CASGASYNEQFF.

This clonotype was counted ten times or more. The chain couples TRBV12-3 or TRBV12-4 to TRBJ1-1, with a weak D call TRBD1 (6 bases). Between the trimmed V and J ends, which lost 3 bases and 5 bases, there was a span of 13 bases. This CDR3 is built from 14 residues. The CDR3 here is CASSFGGRATEAFF. The CDR3 DNA sequence: TGTGCCAGCAGTTTTGGGGGGCGAGCGACTGAAGCTTTCTTT.

The chain links TRBV19 to TRBJ2-1; D may be TRBD2 (6 bases). The V and J ends lost 3 bases and 5 bases respectively, with 14 bases between them. The CDR3 runs to 15 residues. CDR1 and CDR2 from the germline V gene are LNHDA and SQIVND (reference sequence). Here the CDR3 reads CASSIGTAIDNEQFF. DNA for the CDR3: TGTGCCAGTAGTATCGGGACTGCAATCGACAATGAGCAGTTCTTC.

At least ten counts were recorded for this clonotype. CDR3 residues: CASSLDPSGTDTQYF. In DNA form, the CDR3 reads TGTGCCAGCAGCTTAGATCCTAGCGGGACAGATACGCAGTATTTT. The chain links TRBV7-2 to TRBJ2-3; TRBD2 matches 8 bases. The CDR3 is 15 amino acids. Germline assignment: CDR1 SGHTA and CDR2 FQGNSA. V lost 1 base, J lost 3 bases, and 3 bases stayed unmatched.

This chain joins TRBV24-1 and TRBJ2-1; TRBD1 agrees at 11 bases. J was trimmed by 0 bases and V by 7 bases; bases with no gene match: 1. The length of the CDR3 is 15 residues. Per the germline V gene, CDR1 is KGHDR and CDR2 is SFDVKD. The CDR3, as DNA: TGTGCCACCAGCGGGACAGGGGGCTCCTACAATGAGCAGTTCTTC. This gives the protein CATSGTGGSYNEQFF.

There are many counts of this clonotype. This rearrangement joins TRBV20-1 to TRBJ2-7, with 15 bases aligning to TRBD2. Germline CDR1 DFQATT, CDR2 SNEGSKA (reference sequence). Losses at the gene ends were 4 bases for V and 4 bases for J; bases not matched to a gene: 5. CDR3 length: 15 residues. The CDR3 DNA follows: TGCAGTGCTACAGGACTAGCGGGAGGGGAATACGAGCAGTACTTC. Its translation is CSATGLAGGEYEQYF.

This clonotype showed up just a few times. V usage is TRBV7-9 and J usage is TRBJ2-2; TRBD2 matches 10 bases. Germline assignment: CDR1 SEHNR and CDR2 FQNEAQ (reference sequence). This CDR3 contains 17 residues. The V gene end was trimmed by 3 bases and the J gene end by 4 bases; junction bases not matched to a gene: 8. The chain's CDR3 is CASSLLAGELGTGELFF. The CDR3 DNA is TGTGCCAGCAGCTTGCTAGCGGGAGAGTTGGGCACCGGGGAGCTGTTTTTT.

This clonotype was observed at least ten times. The chain combines TRBV19 with TRBJ1-1, with 8 bases aligning to TRBD1. V trimming: 3 bases; J trimming: 7 bases; junction bases outside the gene matches: 16. Looked up from germline, CDR1 is LNHDA and CDR2 is SQIVND (reference sequence). The CDR3 loop spans 17 amino acids. The CDR3 spells CASSIAVGQGTTGEAFF. In nucleotides, the CDR3 is TGTGCCAGTAGTATTGCGGTAGGACAGGGAACAACCGGTGAAGCTTTCTTT. Filled out from reference TRBV19 and TRBJ1-1, the complete variable domain reads DGGITQSPKYLFRKEGQNVTLSCEQNLNHDAMYWYRQDPGQGLRLIYYSQIVNDFQKGDIAEGYSVSREKKESFPLTVTSAQKNPTAFYLCASSIAVGQGTTGEAFFGQGTRLTVV.

V usage is TRBV28 and J usage is TRBJ2-7, with TRBD2 identical over 10 bases. The V and J ends lost 6 bases and 5 bases, in that order; junction bases with no gene match: 19. From germline, CDR1 is MDHEN and CDR2 SYDVKM. There are 18 residues in the CDR3. CDR3 sequence reads: CASRFKLGLSSGRHEQYF. In DNA, the CDR3 is TGTGCCAGCAGGTTTAAGTTGGGATTATCTAGCGGGAGACACGAGCAGTACTTC.

This clonotype was counted ten times or more. This rearrangement joins TRBV11-1 to TRBJ2-2, with 11 bases matching TRBD2. Trimming took 1 base from V and 2 from J; bases not matched to a gene: 3. The CDR3 is 17 amino acids. The germline V gene has CDR1 SGHAT and CDR2 FQDESV (reference sequence). The CDR3 region is CASSLGTSGLNTGELFF. CDR3 DNA: TGTGCCAGCAGCTTAGGGACTAGCGGGCTCAACACCGGGGAGCTGTTTTTT.

This clonotype was recorded a few times. The chain combines TRBV19 with TRBJ1-2; D is uncertain. With 5 bases removed from V and 8 bases from J, the gap between germline ends came to 24 bases. The CDR3 spans 16 residues. Germline assignment: CDR1 LNHDA and CDR2 SQIVND (reference sequence). The CDR3 DNA reads TGTGCCAGTAGTTCTACCCCCCTCCCTGGGCGGCGCGGCTACACCTTC. As protein: CASSSTPLPGRRGYTF.

This clonotype was recorded at least ten times. The chain links TRBV6-1 to TRBJ1-6; D might be TRBD1 (5 bases). Germline V lookup: CDR1 MNHNS, CDR2 SASEGT. This CDR3 comprises 13 residues. With 5 bases removed from V and 9 bases from J, the gap between germline ends came to 11 bases. The CDR3: CASSYEGSSPLHF. Here the CDR3 DNA reads TGTGCCAGCAGTTACGAGGGGAGTTCACCCCTCCACTTT.

This clonotype was observed at least ten times. The V call is TRBV20-1, the J call TRBJ2-1, with 7 bases that match TRBD2. Germline V gene lookup returns CDR1 DFQATT and CDR2 SNEGSKA (reference sequence). V shed 1 base and J 3 bases; nucleotides not matched to a gene: 9. The CDR3 has 16 amino acids. DNA of the CDR3: TGCAGTGCTAGAGGGGTACGAGGGAGGGTCTACAATGAGCAGTTCTTC. This codes for CSARGVRGRVYNEQFF.

This clonotype was seen many times. The chain has TRBV28 and TRBJ2-5; 13 bases are a match to TRBD2. Germline V gives CDR1 MDHEN, CDR2 SYDVKM. V gave up 1 base and J gave up 2 bases; unmatched junction bases: 4. The CDR3 contains 17 residues. CDR3 nucleotide sequence: TGTGCCAGCAGTTTATACCGGGGACTAGCGGGACAAGAGACCCAGTACTTC. This codes for CASSLYRGLAGQETQYF.

This clonotype was counted once. The rearrangement uses TRBV7-9 and TRBJ1-2; no firm D call. The CDR3 is 15 amino acids. The germline V gene encodes CDR1 SEHNR and CDR2 FQNEAQ (reference sequence). The ends were cut back, 0 bases at V and 5 bases at J, with 13 bases in the middle. In nucleotides, the CDR3 is TGTGCCAGCAGCTTAGCGCTCGGACTTAATTATGGCTACACCTTC. Translation: CASSLALGLNYGYTF.

This clonotype has more than one count but fewer than ten. The chain links TRBV28 to TRBJ1-4; D is unresolved. The V gene lost 3 bases and the J gene lost 2 bases, with 7 bases spanning the gap. CDR3 length: 14 residues. Germline V gene data show CDR1 as MDHEN and CDR2 as SYDVKM. As DNA, the CDR3 is TGTGCCAGCAGTTTTGAACAGACTAATGAAAAACTGTTTTTT. It specifies CASSFEQTNEKLFF.

In its sample, this clonotype was seen many times. This chain uses TRBV6-5 with TRBJ1-5; TRBD1 might be the D (6 bases). There are 15 residues in the CDR3. Deletions cut 0 bases from V and 1 base from J, with 7 bases between. CDR1 and CDR2 from the germline V gene are MNHEY and SVGAGI. For the CDR3, the DNA is TGTGCCAGCAGTTACTCGGGGGCGAGCAATCAGCCCCAGCATTTT. Translation gives CASSYSGASNQPQHF.

The V gene is TRBV27, the J gene TRBJ1-1; 12 nucleotides align to TRBD1. Germline CDR1 and CDR2: MNHEY and SMNVEV (reference sequence). CDR3 length equals 22 residues. With V trimmed by 1 base and J by 4 bases, 22 bases remained unmatched. The CDR3 nucleotides are TGTGCCAGCAGTTTATATACACCGGGACAGGGGGCACGGTCGTTGGGGGTCACTGAAGCTTTCTTT. Its protein is CASSLYTPGQGARSLGVTEAFF.

This clonotype came up a few times. The chain has TRBV4-3 and TRBJ2-2; no clear D gene. Germline assignment: CDR1 LGHNA and CDR2 YSLEER. V lost 2 bases and J 2 bases, leaving 6 bases between the germline ends. This CDR3 contains 14 residues. CDR3 sequence: CASSQYSNTGELFF. CDR3 nucleotides: TGCGCCAGCAGCCAATATAGCAACACCGGGGAGCTGTTTTTT.

This clonotype was found many times. This rearrangement joins TRBV27 to TRBJ2-7; D gene uncertain. Trimming left V 8 bases short and J 4 bases short, with 12 bases between. This CDR3 has 12 amino acids. CDR1 and CDR2 (germline): MNHEY, SMNVEV (reference sequence). The DNA of the CDR3 is TGTGCCAGCGGCCCTATGGGTTACGAGCAGTACTTC. This encodes CASGPMGYEQYF.

This clonotype has a count of ten or more. This chain connects TRBV2 to TRBJ2-4, with 8 bases that match TRBD1. With V trimmed by 6 bases and J by 7 bases, 17 bases remained unmatched. This CDR3 spans 17 amino acids. In germline, CDR1 is SNHLY, CDR2 FYNNEI. This chain's CDR3 is CASRARQGLGVLNIQYF. CDR3 sequence (DNA): TGTGCCAGCAGGGCCCGACAGGGGTTGGGAGTCCTGAACATTCAGTACTTC.

This clonotype was counted ten times or more. The rearrangement links TRBV4-1 to TRBJ2-7, with D possibly matching TRBD1 (6 bases). The V gene lost 1 base and the J gene lost 2 bases, with 9 bases spanning the gap. Germline V gene sequence: CDR1 MGHRA, CDR2 YSYEKL. The CDR3 spans 14 residues. The CDR3 DNA reads TGCGCCAGCAGCCAAGGGACAGCGACCTACGAGCAGTACTTC. Protein product: CASSQGTATYEQYF.

This clonotype was counted at least ten times. The chain carries TRBV2 and TRBJ2-3; TRBD2 is a possible D gene (7 bases). Germline assignment: CDR1 SNHLY and CDR2 FYNNEI. Trimming took off 6 bases at V and 5 bases at J, with 18 bases between the two ends. This CDR3 is 15 amino acids long. The CDR3 DNA sequence: TGTGCCAGCAGCGCCTCCGGAGCGGGACAAGATACGCAGTATTTT. It yields the protein CASSASGAGQDTQYF.